This T cell receptor beta chain was sequenced in a study of cytomegalovirus exposure and HLA in healthy donors. Broader study findings: The study designated fewer than 200 TCR beta chains cytomegalovirus-associated.

On this clone: Its antigen is not identified.

The CDR3 totals 15 residues. In germline, CDR1 is MNHEY, CDR2 SVGAGI. V shed 6 bases and J shed 0 bases, with 14 bases lying between them. When sampled, the donors appeared nominally healthy, though they likely had unrecorded immune exposures. A multiplex PCR was run with 60 Vbeta primers and 13 Jbeta primers. Sequencing was performed with immunoSEQ multiplex PCR; in TCRdb, only in-frame clones are kept and a portion is missing. The sample includes about 150,000 clones, around four fifths seen only once; the top ten take approximately 1.3%. Sequencing was carried out using PBMCs. The V call is TRBV6-5, the J call TRBJ1-1; D may be TRBD1 (5 bases). The clonotype comes from a woman aged 25 to 45 in good health and CMV-seropositive. CDR3 sequence: CASSLTDRLNTEAFF. The CDR3 DNA is TGTGCCAGCAGCCTGACAGACAGACTGAACACTGAAGCTTTCTTT.